This TCR beta chain was profiled in a study of blood T cell repertoires in COVID-19. Study in general: The United States, Italy and Spain supplied acute and convalescent COVID-19 samples.

The CDR3 has 15 residues. Germline CDR1 is LNHDA and CDR2 is SQIVND (reference sequence). The ends were cut back, 3 bases at V and 8 bases at J, with 14 bases in the middle. Original methodology: Quantification of nucleated cells was approximated via reference gene primer amplification. Clones were sequenced by immunoSEQ multiplex PCR, and TCRdb holds only the in-frame ones, with some missing. That table gives V, J and clone size, and the DNA gave D and trimming. The sample lists 250,000 or so clones, 65% to 85% seen once, with 1.5% in the top ten. There are a few counts of this clone. The sequence came from a woman in her forties who had recovered from COVID-19. The chain employs TRBV19 and TRBJ1-6; D is possibly TRBD1 (6 bases). The sample was peripheral blood. CDR3 nucleotides: TGTGCCAGTAGTATCCTTCAGGGGCCACATTCACCCCTCCACTTT. It codes for CASSILQGPHSPLHF. Using reference TRBV19 and TRBJ1-6 for the parts outside the CDR3, the full variable domain is DGGITQSPKYLFRKEGQNVTLSCEQNLNHDAMYWYRQDPGQGLRLIYYSQIVNDFQKGDIAEGYSVSREKKESFPLTVTSAQKNPTAFYLCASSILQGPHSPLHFGNGTRLTVT.